A selection of T cell receptor beta chains follows, all from one sample in a study of CD8 T cells in ankylosing spondylitis. TCRdb called the 5' RACE reads again in MiXCR, with one record for every CDR3 protein. The table records under 450,000 distinct CDR3 sequences, under 20% of them present only once. Sequences were obtained from blood, either unsorted or a sorted T cell fraction (not recorded which). These receptors all come from a male donor with ankylosing spondylitis. CDR3s include the opening cysteine and the closing phenylalanine or tryptophan. Each record gives: clone size, V gene, J gene, D gene, CDR3 protein, CDR3 DNA. The D gene is left open where the match is weak. Size tells how often a clone was seen (once, few, many) or the class of an expanded clone, and some rows leave it out.

few	TRBV12-3/TRBV12-4	TRBJ2-1	TRBD2	CASSLLQLAGNINEQFF	TGTGCCAGCAGTCTACTACAACTAGCGGGGAACATAAATGAGCAGTTCTTC
many	TRBV7-2	TRBJ1-1	.	CASSPQGQNTEAFF	TGTGCCAGCAGCCCCCAGGGACAGAACACTGAAGCTTTCTTT
.	TRBV4-2	TRBJ2-7	.	CASSHAGGYEQYF	TGTGCCAGCAGCCATGCAGGGGGGTACGAGCAGTACTTC
few	TRBV20-1	TRBJ2-2	TRBD2	CSARPGLARGGELFF	TGCAGTGCTAGACCGGGACTAGCCCGCGGCGGGGAGCTGTTTTTT
many	TRBV12-3/TRBV12-4	TRBJ2-7	.	CASSFRQWYEQYF	TGTGCCAGCAGTTTCCGGCAGTGGTACGAGCAGTACTTC
.	TRBV12-3/TRBV12-4	TRBJ2-6	TRBD2	CASRKGLAGHSGANVLTF	TGTGCCAGCAGAAAGGGACTAGCGGGACACTCTGGGGCCAACGTCCTGACTTTC
.	TRBV9	TRBJ1-4	.	CASSPRADSNEKLFF	TGTGCCAGCAGCCCCCGGGCCGACTCTAATGAAAAACTGTTTTTT
.	TRBV5-4	TRBJ2-5	TRBD2	CATKERGAWQETQYF	TGTGCCACCAAAGAGCGGGGGGCGTGGCAAGAGACCCAGTACTTC
.	TRBV16	TRBJ1-1	.	CASSLAYGTGNTEAFF	TGTGCCAGCAGCCTGGCTTACGGTACAGGTAACACTGAAGCTTTCTTT
.	TRBV3-1	TRBJ2-1	.	CASNRGVGEQFF	TGTGCCAGCAATAGGGGTGTCGGGGAGCAGTTCTTC
many	TRBV13	TRBJ2-1	.	CASSFAGKGEQFF	TGTGCCAGCAGCTTCGCGGGAAAGGGGGAGCAGTTCTTC
.	TRBV21-1	TRBJ2-7	.	CASSTRTGMYEQYF	TGTGCCAGCAGCACCCGGACAGGGATGTACGAGCAGTACTTC
.	TRBV7-9	TRBJ2-1	.	CASSLLSQTNNEQFF	TGTGCCAGCAGCTTACTCTCCCAAACGAACAATGAGCAGTTCTTC
.	TRBV4-1	TRBJ2-2	.	CASSLSFASGAAGELFF	TGCGCCAGCAGTCTTTCCTTCGCTAGTGGGGCTGCCGGGGAGCTGTTTTTT
.	TRBV14	TRBJ1-1	.	CASSPLIPTEAFF	TGTGCCAGCAGCCCACTTATCCCCACTGAAGCTTTCTTT
many	TRBV7-9	TRBJ2-5	.	CASSLDRTETQYF	TGTGCCAGCAGCCTCGACAGAACAGAGACCCAGTACTTC
few	TRBV19	TRBJ1-2	TRBD1	CASSMLDRVYGYTF	TGTGCCAGTAGTATGCTCGACAGGGTGTATGGCTACACCTTC
.	TRBV19	TRBJ2-3	.	CASSSLGYSTDTQYF	TGTGCCAGTAGTTCTCTCGGGTACAGCACAGATACGCAGTATTTT
.	TRBV3-1	TRBJ1-1	.	CASSPKGGPRFYTEAFF	TGTGCCAGCAGCCCCAAAGGGGGGCCGCGGTTCTACACTGAAGCTTTCTTT
.	TRBV4-1	TRBJ2-5	.	CASSQPQETQYF	TGCGCCAGCAGCCAACCCCAGGAGACCCAGTACTTC
.	TRBV6-2/TRBV6-3	TRBJ2-7	.	CASSYLGSGYEQYF	TGTGCCAGCAGTTACCTGGGCTCAGGCTACGAGCAGTACTTC
few	TRBV4-2	TRBJ2-3	.	CASSPEGFGASTDTQYF	TGTGCCAGCAGCCCTGAAGGGTTCGGGGCTAGCACAGATACGCAGTATTTT
.	TRBV5-1	TRBJ2-2	.	CASSFVTNTGELFF	TGCGCCAGCAGCTTCGTTACGAACACCGGGGAGCTGTTTTTT
.	TRBV5-1	TRBJ2-7	TRBD1	CASSFSPPGRGPYEQYF	TGCGCCAGCAGCTTTTCCCCGCCGGGCAGGGGGCCCTACGAGCAGTACTTC
few	TRBV7-3	TRBJ2-1	.	CASSPGGGSGMYEQFF	TGTGCCAGCAGTCCGGGGGGCGGGAGTGGCATGTATGAGCAGTTCTTC
few	TRBV29-1	TRBJ2-7	TRBD1	CSTTSGTGPNYEQYF	TGCAGCACCACCTCCGGGACAGGGCCCAACTACGAGCAGTACTTC
.	TRBV29-1	TRBJ1-2	.	CSVDGKVRGYTF	TGCAGCGTTGACGGGAAGGTTCGCGGCTACACCTTC
many	TRBV12-3/TRBV12-4	TRBJ2-1	.	CASRPGVSLYNEQFF	TGTGCCAGCAGGCCAGGGGTTTCCCTCTACAATGAGCAGTTCTTC